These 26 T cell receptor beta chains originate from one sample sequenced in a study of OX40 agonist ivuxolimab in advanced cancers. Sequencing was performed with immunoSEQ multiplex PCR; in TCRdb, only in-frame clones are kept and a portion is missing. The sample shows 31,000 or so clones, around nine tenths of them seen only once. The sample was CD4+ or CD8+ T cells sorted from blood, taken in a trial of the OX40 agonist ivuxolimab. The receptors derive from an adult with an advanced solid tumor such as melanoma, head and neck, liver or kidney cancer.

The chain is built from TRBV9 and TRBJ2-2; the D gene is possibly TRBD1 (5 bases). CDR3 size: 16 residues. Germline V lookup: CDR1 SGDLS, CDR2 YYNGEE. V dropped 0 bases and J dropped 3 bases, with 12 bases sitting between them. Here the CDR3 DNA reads TGTGCCAGCAGCGTAGTGTCAGGGTACGACACCGGGGAGCTGTTTTTT. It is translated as CASSVVSGYDTGELFF.

In nucleotides, the CDR3 is TGTGCCAGCAGCTTTAGAGCGGGGGGAACAGATACGCAGTATTTT. This gives the protein CASSFRAGGTDTQYF. V gene TRBV7-8 combines with J gene TRBJ2-3; 9 bases match TRBD2. The CDR3 spans 15 residues. Germline assignment: CDR1 SGHVS and CDR2 FQNEAQ. V was clipped by 3 bases and J by 3 bases; unmatched bases: 4.

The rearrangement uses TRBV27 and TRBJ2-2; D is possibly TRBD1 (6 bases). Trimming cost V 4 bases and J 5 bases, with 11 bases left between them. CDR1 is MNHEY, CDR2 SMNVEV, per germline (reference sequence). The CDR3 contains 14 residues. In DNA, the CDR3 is TGTGCCAGCAGTTCCCACAGGGAAACCGGGGAGCTGTTTTTT. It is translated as CASSSHRETGELFF.

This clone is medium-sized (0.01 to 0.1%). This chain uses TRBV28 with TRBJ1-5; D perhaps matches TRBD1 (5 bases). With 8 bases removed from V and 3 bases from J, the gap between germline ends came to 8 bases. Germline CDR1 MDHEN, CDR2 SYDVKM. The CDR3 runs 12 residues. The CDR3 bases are TGTGCCAGCGGGGGGATCAATCAGCCCCAGCATTTT. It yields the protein CASGGINQPQHF.

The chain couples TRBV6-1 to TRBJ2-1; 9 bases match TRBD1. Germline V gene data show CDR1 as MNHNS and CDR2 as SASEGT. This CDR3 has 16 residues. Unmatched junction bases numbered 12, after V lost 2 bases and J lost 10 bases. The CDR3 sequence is CASSEPPPGTGQEQFF. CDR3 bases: TGTGCCAGCAGTGAACCCCCGCCCGGGACAGGGCAGGAGCAGTTCTTC.

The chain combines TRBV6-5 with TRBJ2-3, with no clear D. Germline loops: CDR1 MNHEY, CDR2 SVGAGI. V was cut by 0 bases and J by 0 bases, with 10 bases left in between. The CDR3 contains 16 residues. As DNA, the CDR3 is TGTGCCAGCAGTTACTCGAATTGGCAGAGCACAGATACGCAGTATTTT. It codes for CASSYSNWQSTDTQYF.

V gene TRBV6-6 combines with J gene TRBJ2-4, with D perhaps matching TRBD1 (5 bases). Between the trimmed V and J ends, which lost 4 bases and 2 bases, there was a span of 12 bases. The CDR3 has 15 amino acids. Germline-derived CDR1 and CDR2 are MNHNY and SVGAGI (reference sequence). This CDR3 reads CASSFAQGTKNIQYF. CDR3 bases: TGTGCCAGCAGTTTTGCGCAGGGAACCAAAAACATTCAGTACTTC.

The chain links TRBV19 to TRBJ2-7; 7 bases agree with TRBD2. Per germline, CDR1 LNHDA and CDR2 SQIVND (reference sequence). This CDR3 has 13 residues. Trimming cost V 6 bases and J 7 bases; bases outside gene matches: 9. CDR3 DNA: TGTGCCAGTAGCGACGACGGGAGGTTAGAGCAGTACTTC. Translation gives CASSDDGRLEQYF.

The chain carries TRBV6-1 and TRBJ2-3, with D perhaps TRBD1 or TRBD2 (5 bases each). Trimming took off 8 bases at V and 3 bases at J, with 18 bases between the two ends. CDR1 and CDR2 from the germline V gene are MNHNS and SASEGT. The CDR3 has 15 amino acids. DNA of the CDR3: TGTGCCAGCGGGTGGGCAGGGAGAGTTACAGATACGCAGTATTTT. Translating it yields CASGWAGRVTDTQYF.

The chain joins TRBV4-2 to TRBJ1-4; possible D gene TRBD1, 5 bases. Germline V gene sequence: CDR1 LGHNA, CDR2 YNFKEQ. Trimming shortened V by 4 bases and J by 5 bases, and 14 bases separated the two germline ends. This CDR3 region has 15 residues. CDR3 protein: CASSLPLGANEKLFF. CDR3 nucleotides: TGTGCCAGCAGCCTCCCCCTCGGGGCAAATGAAAAACTGTTTTTT.

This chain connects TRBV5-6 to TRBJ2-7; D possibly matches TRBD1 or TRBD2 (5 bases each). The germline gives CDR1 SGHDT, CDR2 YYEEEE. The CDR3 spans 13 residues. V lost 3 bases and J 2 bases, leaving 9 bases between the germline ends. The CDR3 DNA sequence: TGTGCCAGCAGCTCGGGACCTGCCTACGAGCAGTACTTC. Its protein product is CASSSGPAYEQYF.

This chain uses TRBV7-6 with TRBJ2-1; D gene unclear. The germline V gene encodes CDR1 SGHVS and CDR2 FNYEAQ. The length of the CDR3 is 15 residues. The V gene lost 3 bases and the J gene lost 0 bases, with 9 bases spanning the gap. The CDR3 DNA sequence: TGTGCCAGCAGCTTGACCGAAAGCTCCTACAATGAGCAGTTCTTC. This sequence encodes CASSLTESSYNEQFF.

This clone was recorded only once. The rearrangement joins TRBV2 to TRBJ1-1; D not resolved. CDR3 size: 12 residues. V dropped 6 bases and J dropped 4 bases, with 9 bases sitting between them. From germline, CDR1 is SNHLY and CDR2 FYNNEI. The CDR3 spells CASSDTPTEAFF. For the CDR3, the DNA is TGTGCCAGCAGCGACACACCCACTGAAGCTTTCTTT.

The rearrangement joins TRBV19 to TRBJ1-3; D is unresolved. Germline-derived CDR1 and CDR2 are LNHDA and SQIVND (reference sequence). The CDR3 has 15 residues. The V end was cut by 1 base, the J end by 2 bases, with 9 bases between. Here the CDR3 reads CASSIVDGPGNTIYF. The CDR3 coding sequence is TGTGCCAGTAGTATAGTAGACGGGCCTGGAAACACCATATATTTT.

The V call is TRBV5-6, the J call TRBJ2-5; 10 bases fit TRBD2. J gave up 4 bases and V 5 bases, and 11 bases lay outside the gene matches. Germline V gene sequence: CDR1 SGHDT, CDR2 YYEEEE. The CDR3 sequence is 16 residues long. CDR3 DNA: TGTGCCAGCAGTAAGGGGCTAGCGGGAGTCGGAGAGACCCAGTACTTC. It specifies CASSKGLAGVGETQYF.

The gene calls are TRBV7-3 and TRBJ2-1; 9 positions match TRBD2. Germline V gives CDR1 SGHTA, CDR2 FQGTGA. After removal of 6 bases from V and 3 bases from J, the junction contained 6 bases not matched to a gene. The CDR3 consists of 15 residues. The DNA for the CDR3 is TGTGCCAGCAGTTCGTTAGCGGGGGTCTACAATGAGCAGTTCTTC. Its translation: CASSSLAGVYNEQFF.

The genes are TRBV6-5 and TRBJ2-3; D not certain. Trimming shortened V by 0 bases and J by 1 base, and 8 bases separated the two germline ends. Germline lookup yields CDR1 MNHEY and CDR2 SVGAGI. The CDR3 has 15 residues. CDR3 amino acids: CASSYSVERTDTQYF. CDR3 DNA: TGTGCCAGCAGTTACTCGGTGGAGCGCACAGATACGCAGTATTTT.

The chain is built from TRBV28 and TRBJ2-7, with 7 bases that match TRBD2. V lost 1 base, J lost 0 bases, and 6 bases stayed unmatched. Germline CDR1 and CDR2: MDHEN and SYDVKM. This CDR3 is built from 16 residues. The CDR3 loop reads CASSLFQGGSSYEQYF. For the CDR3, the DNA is TGTGCCAGCAGTTTATTTCAGGGAGGGAGCTCCTACGAGCAGTACTTC.

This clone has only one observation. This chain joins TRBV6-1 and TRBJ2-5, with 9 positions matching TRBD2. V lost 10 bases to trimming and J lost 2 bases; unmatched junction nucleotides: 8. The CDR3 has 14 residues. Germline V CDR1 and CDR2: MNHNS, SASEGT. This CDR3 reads CAIQAGGGQETQYF. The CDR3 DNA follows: TGTGCCATCCAAGCGGGGGGAGGGCAAGAGACCCAGTACTTC.

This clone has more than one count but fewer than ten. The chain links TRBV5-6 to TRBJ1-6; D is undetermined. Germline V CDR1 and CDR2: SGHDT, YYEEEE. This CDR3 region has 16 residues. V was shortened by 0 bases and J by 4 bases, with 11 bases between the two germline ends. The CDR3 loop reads CASSLDGKIYNSPLHF. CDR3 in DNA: TGTGCCAGCAGCTTGGACGGAAAAATTTATAATTCACCCCTCCACTTT. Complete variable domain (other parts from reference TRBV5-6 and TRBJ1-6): DAGVTQSPTHLIKTRGQQVTLRCSPKSGHDTVSWYQQALGQGPQFIFQYYEEEERQRGNFPDRFSGHQFPNYSSELNVNALLLGDSALYLCASSLDGKIYNSPLHFGNGTRLTVT.

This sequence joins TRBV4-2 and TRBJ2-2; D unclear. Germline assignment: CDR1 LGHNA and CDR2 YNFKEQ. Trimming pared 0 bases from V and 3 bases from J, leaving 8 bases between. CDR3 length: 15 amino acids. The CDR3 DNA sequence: TGTGCCAGCAGCCAAGAAGACGCAGACACCGGGGAGCTGTTTTTT. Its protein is CASSQEDADTGELFF.

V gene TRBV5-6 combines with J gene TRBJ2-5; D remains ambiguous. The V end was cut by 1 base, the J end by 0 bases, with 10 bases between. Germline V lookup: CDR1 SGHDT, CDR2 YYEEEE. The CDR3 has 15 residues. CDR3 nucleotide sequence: TGTGCCAGCAGCTTGTCCAGCCACTACCAAGAGACCCAGTACTTC. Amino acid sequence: CASSLSSHYQETQYF.

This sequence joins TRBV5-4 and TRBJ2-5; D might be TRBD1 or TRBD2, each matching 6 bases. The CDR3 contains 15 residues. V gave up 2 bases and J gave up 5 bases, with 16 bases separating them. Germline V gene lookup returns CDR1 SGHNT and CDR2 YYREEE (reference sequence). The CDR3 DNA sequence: TGTGCCAGCAGCTTACGCAGGGGAGGAGGGGAGACCCAGTACTTC. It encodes CASSLRRGGGETQYF.

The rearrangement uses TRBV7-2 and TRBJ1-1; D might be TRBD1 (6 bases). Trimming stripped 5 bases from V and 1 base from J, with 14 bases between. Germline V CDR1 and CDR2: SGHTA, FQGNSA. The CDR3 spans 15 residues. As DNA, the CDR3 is TGTGCCAGCAGCCCCTCGGGACACTCGAACACTGAAGCTTTCTTT. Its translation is CASSPSGHSNTEAFF.

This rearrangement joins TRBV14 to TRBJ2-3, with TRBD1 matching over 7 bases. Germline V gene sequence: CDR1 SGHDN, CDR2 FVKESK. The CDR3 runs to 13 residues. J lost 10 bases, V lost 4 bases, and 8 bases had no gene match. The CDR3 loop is CASSPRAQGAQYF. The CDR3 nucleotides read TGTGCCAGCAGCCCAAGGGCCCAGGGGGCGCAGTATTTT.

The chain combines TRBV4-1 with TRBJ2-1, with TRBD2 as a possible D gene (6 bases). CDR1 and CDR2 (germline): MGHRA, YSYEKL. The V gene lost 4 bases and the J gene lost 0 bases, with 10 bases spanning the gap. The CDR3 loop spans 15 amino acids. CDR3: CASSLAGSSYNEQFF. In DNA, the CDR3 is TGCGCCAGCAGCCTAGCCGGGAGCTCCTACAATGAGCAGTTCTTC.